The present T cell receptor (beta chain) was sequenced within a study of ipilimumab plus nivolumab after autologous stem cell transplantation. Germline lookup yields CDR1 SGHRS and CDR2 YFSETQ. CDR3 length: 15 amino acids. V lost 0 bases to trimming and J lost 4 bases; unmatched junction nucleotides: 6. Patients got ipilimumab 1 mg/kg beginning 14 to 28 days post-transplant. Through week 26, nivolumab 3 mg/kg IV was given weeks 1, 4, 7, 10, then biweekly. The repertoire was sequenced with immunoSEQ multiplex PCR; TCRdb's copy has only in-frame clones and lacks some. This table holds fewer than 95,000 clones, around 80% found once.

The chain couples TRBV5-1 to TRBJ1-2, with 7 bases identical to TRBD1. Sequenced here: PBMCs, sampled in a trial of ipilimumab plus nivolumab as post-transplant consolidation. The TCR sequence derives from a male donor with diffuse large B-cell lymphoma. The CDR3 protein is CASSLATGRIYGYTF. DNA for the CDR3: TGCGCCAGCAGCTTGGCGACAGGGAGGATCTATGGCTACACCTTC.